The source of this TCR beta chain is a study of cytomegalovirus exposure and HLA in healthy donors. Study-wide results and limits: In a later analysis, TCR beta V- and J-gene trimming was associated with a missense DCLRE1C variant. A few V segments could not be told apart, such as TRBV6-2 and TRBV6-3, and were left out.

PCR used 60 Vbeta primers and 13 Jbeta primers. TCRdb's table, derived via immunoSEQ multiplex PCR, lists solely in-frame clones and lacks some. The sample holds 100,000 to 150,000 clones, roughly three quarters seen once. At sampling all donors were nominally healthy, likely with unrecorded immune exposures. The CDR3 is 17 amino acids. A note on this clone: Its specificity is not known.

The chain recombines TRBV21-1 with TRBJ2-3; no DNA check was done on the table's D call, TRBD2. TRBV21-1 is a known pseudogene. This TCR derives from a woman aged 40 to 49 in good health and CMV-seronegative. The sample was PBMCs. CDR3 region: CASSNTKGGDSTDTQYF. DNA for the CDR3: TGTGCCAGCAGCAATACTAAAGGCGGGGATAGCACAGATACGCAGTATTTT.